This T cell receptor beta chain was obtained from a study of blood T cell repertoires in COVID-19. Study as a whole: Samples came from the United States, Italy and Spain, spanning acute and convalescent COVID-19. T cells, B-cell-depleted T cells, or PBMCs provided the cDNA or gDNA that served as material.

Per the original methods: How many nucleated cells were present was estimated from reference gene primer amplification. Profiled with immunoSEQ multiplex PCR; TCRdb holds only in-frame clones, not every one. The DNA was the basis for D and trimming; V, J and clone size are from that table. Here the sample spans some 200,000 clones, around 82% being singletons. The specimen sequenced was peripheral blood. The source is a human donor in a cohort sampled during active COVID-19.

The CDR3 nucleotides are TGTGCCACCAGCAGAGGGGGGGGCTCGGGCACTGAAGCTTTCTTT. This sequence encodes CATSRGGGSGTEAFF. V and J are TRBV15 and TRBJ1-1; D might be TRBD1 (6 bases). The CDR3 is 15 residues long. Germline CDR1 and CDR2: LNHNV and YYDKDF (reference sequence). Trimming removed 1 base from V and 4 bases from J, with 13 bases in between.